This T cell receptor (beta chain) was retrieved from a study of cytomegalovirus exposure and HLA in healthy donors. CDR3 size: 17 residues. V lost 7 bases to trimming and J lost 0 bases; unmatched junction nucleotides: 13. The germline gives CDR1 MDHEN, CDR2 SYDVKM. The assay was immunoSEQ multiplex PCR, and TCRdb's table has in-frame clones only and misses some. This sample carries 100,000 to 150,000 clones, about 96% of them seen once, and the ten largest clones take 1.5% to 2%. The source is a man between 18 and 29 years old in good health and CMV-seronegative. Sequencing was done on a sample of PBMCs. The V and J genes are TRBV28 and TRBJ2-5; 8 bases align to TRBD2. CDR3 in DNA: TGTGCCAGCACCCTTCGGGGGACTAGAGGCTACCAAGAGACCCAGTACTTC. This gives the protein CASTLRGTRGYQETQYF.